The rows below give T cell receptor beta chains drawn from one sample of a study of PD-1 blockade in classical Hodgkin lymphoma. The method was immunoSEQ multiplex PCR; TCRdb's version includes in-frame clones alone and lacks a portion of them. The data contain around 93,000 clones, roughly 73% of them seen just once; the ten biggest clones take up around 8.9%. The specimen was peripheral blood mononuclear cells (PBMCs), collected before the fourth cycle of nivolumab. The receptors here all came from a human donor with classical Hodgkin lymphoma. CDR3s include the opening cysteine and the closing phenylalanine or tryptophan.

cdr3_length v_call cdr3_aa
15 TRBV9 CASSPTDRGDTEAFF
14 TRBV6-5 CASSYSTVNTEAFF
15 TRBV27 CASSDQGAINNEQFF
13 TRBV11-3 CASSLRDPGELFF
14 TRBV27 CASSRDRGNYGYTF
16 TRBV6-1 CASSDYPGLGPDTQYF
16 TRBV4-3 CASSQAWGSSGNTIYF
15 TRBV18 CASSPTSFRTDTQYF
15 TRBV19 CASSSLGGAVGGYTF
13 TRBV27 CASSAGQSYGYTF
15 TRBV5-1 CASSLNTGSAGELFF
13 TRBV29-1 CSVLQTFVYGYTF
15 TRBV28 CASSLVTAGTDTQYF
13 TRBV7-9 CASSRSTLPGYTF
13 TRBV4-2 CASSPGPPHQQFF
15 TRBV19 CASLGRGALNEKLFF
13 TRBV19 CASSKTSGYEQYF
13 TRBV27 CASSPRGRQPQHF
13 TRBV6-6 CASRPTVNTEAFF
14 TRBV7-9 CASSEGQGPYEQYF
13 TRBV27 CASTPGPSYTQYF
14 TRBV19 CASSIWQGPQPQHF
15 TRBV2 CASRGTGGPRGTQYF
12 TRBV7-9 CASSLVSYEQYF
14 TRBV29-1 CSVFIAGGHNEQFF
13 TRBV5-6 CASSGRGLTGYTF
15 TRBV7-9 CASSSRLAGTDTQYF
16 TRBV5-6 CASSWASGSGADTQYF
15 TRBV7-9 CASSLDGQGGETQYF
13 TRBV29-1 CSVGRGMNTEAFF
13 TRBV27 CASRGASTDTQYF